The 23 T cell receptor beta chains given below trace back to one sample, sequenced in a study of blood T cell repertoires in COVID-19. Method: immunoSEQ multiplex PCR; TCRdb's copy keeps in-frame clones and lacks some. The sample has about 87,000 clones, under 85% seen once. The specimen was peripheral blood. These receptors all come from a woman in her sixties or seventies with acute or convalescent COVID-19.

The genes are TRBV11-2 and TRBJ1-5; unclear D gene. Germline CDR1 SGHAT, CDR2 FQNNGV. Trimming took off 4 bases at V and 7 bases at J, with 11 bases between the two ends. The CDR3 totals 13 residues. The CDR3 DNA is TGTGCCAGCAGCTCAGACTGGGCCCAGCCCCAGCATTTT. It specifies CASSSDWAQPQHF.

The chain combines TRBV18 with TRBJ2-3; TRBD2 aligns across 10 bases. The CDR3 runs 15 residues. Trimming removed 6 bases from V and 2 bases from J; junction bases left unmatched: 5. Germline V CDR1 and CDR2: KGHSH, LQKENI. Written as DNA, the CDR3 is TGTGCCAGCTCCCAAGCGGGGGGGTTCACAGATACGCAGTATTTT. Translation gives CASSQAGGFTDTQYF.

This clone occurred a few times. The chain combines TRBV3-1 (or the pseudogene TRBV3-2) with TRBJ1-1; D unclear. This CDR3 region has 13 residues. Trimming removed 2 bases at V and 5 bases at J, with 9 bases between. Germline CDR1 and CDR2: LGHDT and YNNKEL (reference sequence). The CDR3 region has the DNA TGTGCCAGCAGCCAACTGGGCGGGACTGAAGCTTTCTTT. Its protein product is CASSQLGGTEAFF.

V is TRBV19 and J is TRBJ1-5; weak D call: TRBD1 (5 bases). This CDR3 has 16 amino acids. V lost 5 bases to trimming and J lost 0 bases, with 14 bases between them. Germline lookup yields CDR1 LNHDA and CDR2 SQIVND (reference sequence). The CDR3 sequence: CASSPMTVYSNQPQHF. The CDR3 DNA sequence: TGTGCCAGTAGTCCGATGACAGTGTATAGCAATCAGCCCCAGCATTTT.

This clone was seen more than once but under ten times. The chain links TRBV9 to TRBJ2-1, with TRBD2 matching 8 bases. V was pared by 4 bases and J by 8 bases, with 17 bases of the junction left unmatched. The CDR3 extends over 17 amino acids. Germline CDR1 reads SGDLS; CDR2 reads YYNGEE. CDR3 coding DNA: TGTGCCAGCAGCATTGCTTCCGGGGGGGCCTACGAGGATGAGCAGTTCTTC. Its translation is CASSIASGGAYEDEQFF.

The table lists this clone with a few counts. The chain couples TRBV6-5 to TRBJ1-3, with a weak D call TRBD1 (6 bases). In germline, CDR1 is MNHEY, CDR2 SVGAGI. This CDR3 region has 15 residues. V lost 6 bases and J lost 2, with 14 bases in between. The CDR3 spells CASSNRERPGNTIYF. In DNA, the CDR3 is TGTGCCAGCAGCAACAGGGAGAGACCTGGAAACACCATATATTTT.

The chain joins TRBV5-8 to TRBJ2-1; 8 nucleotides line up with TRBD2. Per the germline V gene, CDR1 is SGHTS and CDR2 is YDEGEE. The CDR3 runs to 17 residues. V lost 4 bases to trimming and J lost 7 bases; unmatched junction nucleotides: 16. The CDR3 DNA is TGTGCCAGCAGCAGGAGACTTGGCGGGGGGACGGGGAATGAGCAGTTCTTC. Amino acids: CASSRRLGGGTGNEQFF. Complete variable domain (other parts from reference TRBV5-8 and TRBJ2-1): EAGVTQSPTHLIKTRGQQATLRCSPISGHTSVYWYQQALGLGLQFLLWYDEGEERNRGNFPPRFSGRQFPNYSSELNVNALELEDSALYLCASSRRLGGGTGNEQFFGPGTRLTVL.

This rearrangement joins TRBV7-9 to TRBJ2-6; maybe TRBD2 (5 bases). Germline V gives CDR1 SEHNR, CDR2 FQNEAQ (reference sequence). V lost 5 bases and J lost 0, with 11 bases in between. This CDR3 contains 16 residues. This CDR3 reads CASSPPGSSGANVLTF. DNA of the CDR3: TGTGCCAGCAGCCCCCCGGGAAGCTCTGGGGCCAACGTCCTGACTTTC. The entire variable domain, with the rest obtained from reference TRBV7-9 and TRBJ2-6, is as follows: DTGVSQNPRHKITKRGQNVTFRCDPISEHNRLYWYRQTLGQGPEFLTYFQNEAQLEKSRLLSDRFSAERPKGSFSTLEIQRTEQGDSAMYLCASSPPGSSGANVLTFGAGSRLTVL.

The V and J genes are TRBV11-2 and TRBJ1-1, with D possibly being TRBD1 (5 bases). With 3 bases removed from V and 3 bases from J, the gap between germline ends came to 11 bases. The CDR3 covers 14 residues. Germline-derived CDR1 and CDR2 are SGHAT and FQNNGV. The CDR3 DNA is TGTGCCAGCAGCTTTAGTTCGGGGGACACTGAAGCTTTCTTT. This sequence encodes CASSFSSGDTEAFF.

The J gene is TRBJ1-2, the V gene TRBV12-3 or TRBV12-4, with D tentatively TRBD1 (6 bases). The germline V and J ends were trimmed by 6 bases and 7 bases, with 15 bases remaining between them. There are 13 residues in the CDR3. The CDR3 sequence is CASSPGVWSGYTF. CDR3 nucleotide sequence: TGTGCCAGCAGCCCAGGGGTCTGGTCTGGCTACACCTTC.

This clone was observed once. The chain recombines TRBV2 with TRBJ1-4; maybe TRBD1 (5 bases). The CDR3 contains 13 residues. The V gene lost 8 bases and the J gene lost 4 bases, with 11 bases spanning the gap. The germline V gene has CDR1 SNHLY and CDR2 FYNNEI. In DNA, the CDR3 is TGTGCCAGCGCGACAGCCAATAATGAAAAACTGTTTTTT. As protein: CASATANNEKLFF.

This clone was recorded only once. The chain uses TRBV4-2 and TRBJ1-3, with D unresolved. Germline-derived CDR1 and CDR2 are LGHNA and YNFKEQ. This CDR3 is built from 16 residues. Trimming cost V 3 bases and J 4 bases, with 16 bases left between them. The CDR3 region is CASSHRNSGAGNTIYF. CDR3 nucleotides: TGTGCCAGCAGCCACCGAAACTCGGGAGCCGGAAACACCATATATTTT.

This clone was seen just once. The chain is built from TRBV7-8 and TRBJ1-2; D unclear. Trimming cost V 6 bases and J 0 bases, with 14 bases left between them. CDR1 SGHVS and CDR2 FQNEAQ come from the germline V gene. The CDR3 is 15 residues long. The CDR3 region has the DNA TGTGCCAGCAGACTCGACACGATCACTAACTATGGCTACACCTTC. Its translation is CASRLDTITNYGYTF.

The CDR3 region is CASSSGDTSSYEQYF. Written as DNA, the CDR3 is TGCGCCAGCAGCTCTGGGGACACGAGCTCCTACGAGCAGTACTTC. The chain recombines TRBV5-1 with TRBJ2-7; the D gene is possibly TRBD1 (6 bases). CDR3 size: 15 residues. V was trimmed by 3 bases and J by 0 bases, leaving 13 bases between them. CDR1 and CDR2 from the germline V gene are SGHRS and YFSETQ.

The chain combines TRBV30 with TRBJ1-5; TRBD1 agrees at 7 bases. The CDR3 contains 13 residues. V lost 3 bases and J lost 7; bases outside the gene matches: 6. Germline CDR1 and CDR2: GTSNPN and SVGIG (reference sequence). This CDR3 reads CAWSRGMEQPQHF. CDR3 in DNA: TGTGCCTGGAGCAGGGGGATGGAACAGCCCCAGCATTTT.

The V and J genes are TRBV29-1 and TRBJ2-1; D possibly corresponds to TRBD1 (6 bases). V was clipped by 7 bases and J by 4 bases, with 8 bases between them. Germline loops: CDR1 SQVTM, CDR2 ANQGSEA. The CDR3 is made up of 11 amino acids. CDR3: CSGQVYNEQFF. In DNA form, the CDR3 reads TGCAGCGGACAGGTTTACAATGAGCAGTTCTTC.

The CDR3 is CASRRNNEKLFF. For the CDR3, the DNA is TGTGCCAGCAGGCGAAACAATGAAAAACTGTTTTTT. The rearrangement links TRBV6-5 to TRBJ1-4; D remains unclear. The CDR3 totals 12 residues. Germline values: CDR1 MNHEY, CDR2 SVGAGI. V lost 6 bases and J 5 bases, leaving 7 bases between the germline ends.

This clone has a handful of counts. V gene TRBV19 combines with J gene TRBJ1-1; D remains ambiguous. Germline loops: CDR1 LNHDA, CDR2 SQIVND (reference sequence). Trimming left V 5 bases short and J 1 base short, with 14 bases between. There are 15 residues in the CDR3. The CDR3 protein is CASSEWAGKNTEAFF. In nucleotides, the CDR3 is TGTGCCAGTAGTGAGTGGGCCGGGAAGAACACTGAAGCTTTCTTT.

The rearrangement uses TRBV12-3 or TRBV12-4 and TRBJ2-5, with D possibly matching TRBD1 (6 bases). The CDR3 runs 13 residues. The V and J ends lost 3 bases and 4 bases respectively, with 9 bases between them. The CDR3: CASSFEGGETQYF. The CDR3 nucleotides read TGTGCCAGCAGTTTCGAAGGGGGAGAGACCCAGTACTTC.

V is TRBV29-1 and J is TRBJ1-2; D perhaps matches TRBD1 (5 bases). Germline CDR1 and CDR2: SQVTM and ANQGSEA. The length of the CDR3 is 13 residues. The V and J ends lost 3 bases and 3 bases respectively, with 11 bases between them. The CDR3 sequence is CSVDKDNHYGYTF. In nucleotides, the CDR3 is TGCAGCGTTGATAAGGACAACCACTATGGCTACACCTTC. The whole variable domain, remainder taken from reference TRBV29-1 and TRBJ1-2, is SAVISQKPSRDICQRGTSLTIQCQVDSQVTMMFWYRQQPGQSLTLIATANQGSEATYESGFVIDKFPISRPNLTFSTLTVSNMSPEDSSIYLCSVDKDNHYGYTFGSGTRLTVV.

V is TRBV27 and J is TRBJ2-1; 7 bases line up with TRBD2. The V and J ends lost 5 bases and 2 bases, in that order; junction bases with no gene match: 9. This CDR3 comprises 16 residues. From germline, CDR1 is MNHEY and CDR2 SMNVEV (reference sequence). CDR3 protein: CASSHLGGIAYNEQFF. The CDR3, as DNA: TGTGCCAGCAGTCACCTCGGGGGGATCGCCTACAATGAGCAGTTCTTC.

The chain links TRBV2 to TRBJ2-7, with D maybe TRBD2 (5 bases). The CDR3 length is 12 residues. Germline V CDR1 and CDR2: SNHLY, FYNNEI. Trimming took 3 bases from V and 6 from J, leaving 9 bases between them. CDR3 residues: CASSERVGEQYF. The CDR3 DNA sequence: TGTGCCAGCAGTGAGAGGGTTGGCGAGCAGTACTTC.

V is TRBV12-3 or TRBV12-4 and J is TRBJ1-1; 10 bases line up with TRBD1. The J segment lost 11 bases and the V segment lost 6 bases, leaving 9 bases of the junction unmatched. CDR3 length: 13 residues. The CDR3, as DNA: TGTGCCAGCAGCCTGGGACAGGGGCGAGACGCTTTCTTT. As protein: CASSLGQGRDAFF.